Included here is one T cell receptor (beta chain) sequence, with context. Its antigen is currently unknown. Germline assignment: CDR1 SGHTA and CDR2 FQGTGA. The CDR3 extends over 11 amino acids. The V gene lost 2 bases and the J gene lost 7 bases, with 3 bases spanning the gap. This sample was included in a study of OX40 agonist ivuxolimab in advanced cancers. Assay used: immunoSEQ multiplex PCR; TCRdb lists only in-frame clones, some missing. Of 70,000 to 80,000 clones listed, about 81% were seen once; the top ten hold about 5%. General study findings and limits: Both CD4+ and CD8+ T cell populations in blood had undergone clonal expansion by week 6 at 0.1 to 3.0 mg/kg.

Peripheral blood came from all dose cohorts at three timepoints. The TCR was taken from an adult with an advanced solid tumor such as melanoma, head and neck, liver or kidney cancer. This sample comprised CD4+ or CD8+ T cells sorted from blood, obtained in a trial of the OX40 agonist ivuxolimab. The V and J genes are TRBV7-3 and TRBJ2-1; D is undetermined. CDR3 residues: CASSLGNEQFF. CDR3 sequence (DNA): TGTGCCAGCAGCTTAGGGAATGAGCAGTTCTTC.